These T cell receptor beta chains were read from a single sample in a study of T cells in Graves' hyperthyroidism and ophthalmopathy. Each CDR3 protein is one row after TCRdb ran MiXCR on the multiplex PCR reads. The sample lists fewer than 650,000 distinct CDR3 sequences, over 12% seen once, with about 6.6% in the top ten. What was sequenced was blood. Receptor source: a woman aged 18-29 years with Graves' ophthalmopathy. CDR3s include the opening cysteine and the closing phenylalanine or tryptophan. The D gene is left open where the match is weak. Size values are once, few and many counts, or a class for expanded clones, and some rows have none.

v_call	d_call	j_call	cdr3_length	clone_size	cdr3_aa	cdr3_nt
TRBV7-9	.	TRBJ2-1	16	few	CASSSPGPRIYNEQFF	TGTGCCAGCAGCTCTCCCGGGCCCAGGATTTACAATGAGCAGTTCTTC
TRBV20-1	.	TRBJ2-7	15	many	CSARNPSGDTYEQYF	TGCAGTGCTAGAAACCCGAGCGGGGACACCTACGAGCAGTACTTC
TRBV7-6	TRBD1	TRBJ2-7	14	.	CASSEEGTGLEQYF	TGTGCCAGCAGCGAAGAGGGGACAGGGCTCGAGCAGTACTTC
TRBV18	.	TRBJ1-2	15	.	CASSPWRQANYGYTF	TGTGCCAGCTCACCCTGGCGACAGGCCAACTATGGCTACACCTTC
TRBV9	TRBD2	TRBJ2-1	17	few	CASSRELAGGAVNEQFF	TGTGCCAGCAGTAGGGAACTAGCGGGAGGTGCGGTAAATGAGCAGTTCTTC
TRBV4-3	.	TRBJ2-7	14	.	CASSQDSNTYEQYF	TGCGCCAGCAGCCAAGACAGCAATACCTACGAGCAGTACTTC
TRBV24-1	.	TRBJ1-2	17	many	CATSDFGVGGSDYGYTF	TGTGCCACCAGTGATTTTGGGGTCGGTGGTTCGGACTATGGCTACACCTTC
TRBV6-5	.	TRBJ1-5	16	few	CASSYSWTASNQPQHF	TGTGCCAGCAGTTACTCATGGACAGCGAGCAATCAGCCCCAGCATTTT
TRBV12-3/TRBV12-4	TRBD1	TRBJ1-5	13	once	CASSGQGNQHQHF	TGTGCCAGCAGTGGACAGGGGAATCAGCACCAGCATTTT
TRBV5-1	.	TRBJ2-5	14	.	CASSLWDSQETQYF	TGCGCCAGCAGCTTATGGGACTCTCAAGAGACCCAGTACTTC
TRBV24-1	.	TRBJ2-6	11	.	CATSDTDRLTF	TGTGCCACCAGTGATACAGACAGGTTGACTTTC
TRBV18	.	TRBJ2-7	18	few	CASSPPRVFSHQSYEQYF	TGTGCCAGCTCACCCCCCCGGGTTTTTTCACATCAGTCCTACGAGCAGTACTTC
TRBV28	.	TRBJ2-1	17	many	CASSLIQGVTGDNEQFF	TGTGCCAGCAGTTTAATACAGGGAGTCACTGGAGACAATGAGCAGTTCTTC
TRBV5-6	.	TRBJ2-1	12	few	CASSWRAWEQFF	TGTGCCAGCAGCTGGCGGGCATGGGAGCAGTTCTTC
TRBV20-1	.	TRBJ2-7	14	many	CSAYRGGVSYEQYF	TGCAGTGCCTACAGGGGGGGAGTGTCCTACGAGCAGTACTTC
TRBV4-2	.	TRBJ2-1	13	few	CASSQERSREQFF	TGTGCCAGCAGCCAAGAGCGTAGCCGGGAGCAGTTCTTC
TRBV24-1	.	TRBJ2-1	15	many	CATSAARTDDNEQFF	TGTGCCACCAGTGCGGCAAGGACAGATGACAATGAGCAGTTCTTC
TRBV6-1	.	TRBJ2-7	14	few	CASSESAGSYEQYF	TGTGCCAGCAGTGAATCGGCAGGGTCCTACGAGCAGTACTTC
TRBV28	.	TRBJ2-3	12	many	CASRRYSDTQYF	TGTGCCAGCAGACGGTATTCAGATACGCAGTATTTT
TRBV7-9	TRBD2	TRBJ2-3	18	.	CASSPGLAGGTRTDTQYF	TGTGCCAGCAGCCCGGGACTAGCGGGAGGGACCCGCACAGATACGCAGTATTTT
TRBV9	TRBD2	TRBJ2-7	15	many	CASSVDGGGSYEQYF	TGTGCCAGCAGCGTAGACGGGGGAGGGTCCTACGAGCAGTACTTC
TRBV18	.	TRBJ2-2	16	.	CASSPNRVANTGELFF	TGTGCCAGCTCACCAAACAGGGTCGCGAACACCGGGGAGCTGTTTTTT
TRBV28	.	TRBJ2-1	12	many	CASSPVFHEQFF	TGTGCCAGCAGTCCGGTGTTCCATGAGCAGTTCTTC
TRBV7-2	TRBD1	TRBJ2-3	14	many	CASSGRQGPDTQYF	TGTGCCAGCAGCGGACGACAGGGGCCAGATACGCAGTATTTT
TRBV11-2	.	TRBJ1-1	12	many	CASSQWGYEAFF	TGTGCCAGCAGCCAGTGGGGGTATGAAGCTTTCTTT
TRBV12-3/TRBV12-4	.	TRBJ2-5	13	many	CASTPDSQETQYF	TGTGCCAGCACTCCGGACAGTCAAGAGACCCAGTACTTC
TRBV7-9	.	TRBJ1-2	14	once	CASSFKSTNYGYTF	TGTGCCAGCAGCTTTAAGTCGACTAACTATGGCTACACCTTC
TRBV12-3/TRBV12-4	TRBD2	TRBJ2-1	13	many	CASTNRLAGEEFF	TGTGCCAGCACCAACAGGCTAGCGGGAGAGGAGTTCTTC
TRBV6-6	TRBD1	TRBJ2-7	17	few	CASSYAGGAFNSYEQYF	TGTGCCAGCAGTTACGCAGGGGGCGCGTTCAATTCCTACGAGCAGTACTTC